This T cell receptor (beta chain) was sequenced in a study of blood T cell repertoires in COVID-19. Across the whole study: The origin of the acute and convalescent COVID-19 samples was the United States, Italy and Spain.

Looked up from germline, CDR1 is LGHDT and CDR2 is YNNKEL (reference sequence). This CDR3 spans 16 amino acids. J gave up 1 base and V 1 base, and 2 bases lay outside the gene matches. In the original processing: Amplification of reference gene primers provided the estimated nucleated cell counts. The repertoire was sequenced with immunoSEQ multiplex PCR; TCRdb's copy has only in-frame clones and lacks some. The DNA was the basis for D and trimming; V, J and clone size are from that table. Of 200,000 or so clones detected, about nine tenths appear once; the ten largest clones hold less than 7.5%. The chain uses TRBV3-1 (or the pseudogene TRBV3-2) and TRBJ2-2; 8 nucleotides match TRBD1. The TCR comes from a man aged 55 to 70 who had recovered from COVID-19. The sequenced material came from peripheral blood. The CDR3 DNA reads TGTGCCAGCAGCCAAGGTGGGACAGGGAACACCGGGGAGCTGTTTTTT. The encoded protein is CASSQGGTGNTGELFF.